The source of this T cell receptor (beta chain) is a study of T-cell reconstitution after alpha-beta-depleted transplantation in children. TCRbeta library construction was performed incorporating unique molecular identifiers. A single record per CDR3 protein comes from TCRdb applying MiXCR to the PCR reads. The sample carries approximately 200,000 distinct CDR3 sequences, roughly 14% recorded once. This clonotype was detected many times. Germline-derived CDR1 and CDR2 are SGHNT and YENEEA. This CDR3 contains 15 residues. J lost 1 base, V lost 5 bases, and 3 bases had no gene match. The clonotype originates from a human donor who donated a stem cell graft to a child with acute lymphoblastic leukemia. The specimen comprised PBMCs from the stem cell graft donor, sampled from the stem cell graft. The J gene is TRBJ2-3, the V gene TRBV11-3, with 10 bases identical to TRBD2. The CDR3 DNA reads as TGTGCCAGCAGCCTAGGGACTAGCGGCACAGATACGCAGTATTTT. Translating it yields CASSLGTSGTDTQYF.